The 13 T cell receptor beta chains given below trace back to one sample, sequenced in a study of T cell responses to AZD1222 COVID-19 vaccine. This table comes from immunoSEQ multiplex PCR, and its TCRdb copy is limited to in-frame clones, with some not included. The sample holds 120,000 or so clones; approximately 90% are singletons and the top ten take 11%. Specimen: peripheral blood, collected on day 0 of MenACWY control vaccination. All receptors come from an adult in good health.

V and J are TRBV2 and TRBJ2-5; 11 nucleotides line up with TRBD2. J lost 3 bases, V lost 7 bases, and 4 bases had no gene match. Germline V lookup: CDR1 SNHLY, CDR2 FYNNEI. CDR3 length equals 14 residues. The CDR3, as DNA: TGTGCCAGCACTTTGGGACTAGCGGAAGAGACCCAGTACTTC. Translation: CASTLGLAEETQYF.

The J gene is TRBJ1-3, the V gene TRBV7-6, with D possibly TRBD1 on 5 matching bases. There are 16 residues in the CDR3. V lost 1 base and J lost 4, with 14 bases in between. The V gene's germline CDR1 is SGHVS and CDR2 FNYEAQ. The CDR3 loop is CASSLEGREAGNTIYF. CDR3 DNA sequence: TGTGCCAGCAGCTTAGAGGGCAGGGAGGCAGGAAACACCATATATTTT.

J is TRBJ2-1 and V is TRBV29-1; the D is unclear. This CDR3 has 13 amino acids. V was shortened by 4 bases and J by 3 bases, with 10 bases between the two germline ends. Germline lookup yields CDR1 SQVTM and CDR2 ANQGSEA. This chain's CDR3 is CSVGTTNYNEQFF. CDR3 DNA: TGCAGCGTTGGTACGACGAACTACAATGAGCAGTTCTTC.

The CDR3 sequence: CASSLDGRENSPLHF. The CDR3 DNA follows: TGCGCCAGCAGCTTGGACGGCAGGGAGAATTCACCCCTCCACTTT. The chain carries TRBV5-1 and TRBJ1-6; D possibly corresponds to TRBD1 (5 bases). Germline V lookup: CDR1 SGHRS, CDR2 YFSETQ. Trimming pared 0 bases from V and 7 bases from J, leaving 11 bases between. The CDR3 spans 15 residues. The whole variable domain, filled in from reference TRBV5-1 and TRBJ1-6, reads KAGVTQTPRYLIKTRGQQVTLSCSPISGHRSVSWYQQTPGQGLQFLFEYFSETQRNKGNFPGRFSGRQFSNSRSEMNVSTLELGDSALYLCASSLDGRENSPLHFGNGTRLTVT.

The genes are TRBV3-1 (or the pseudogene TRBV3-2) and TRBJ1-1; 10 bases map to TRBD1. Germline V CDR1 and CDR2: LGHDT, YNNKEL (reference sequence). With 4 bases clipped from V and 4 bases from J, the junction kept 3 bases outside the gene matches. This CDR3 is 14 amino acids long. For the CDR3, the DNA is TGTGCCAGCAGCCCGGGACAGGGGCGCACTGAAGCTTTCTTT. Translated, it gives CASSPGQGRTEAFF.

The gene calls are TRBV11-2 and TRBJ2-7; tentatively, D is TRBD2 (6 bases). Trimming took 5 bases from V and 3 from J, leaving 14 bases between them. The CDR3 is 14 amino acids. CDR1 is SGHAT, CDR2 FQNNGV, per germline. CDR3 bases: TGTGCCAGCAGCAACAGCGGGCAGTTCTACGAGCAGTACTTC. The encoded protein is CASSNSGQFYEQYF.

V and J are TRBV5-6 and TRBJ1-1; D perhaps matches TRBD1 (5 bases). Trimming removed 2 bases from V and 5 bases from J, with 19 bases in between. Germline loops: CDR1 SGHDT, CDR2 YYEEEE. This CDR3 spans 16 amino acids. CDR3 in amino acids: CASSFDPGGAGTEAFF. For the CDR3, the DNA is TGTGCCAGCAGCTTTGATCCGGGAGGGGCAGGAACTGAAGCTTTCTTT.

The chain has TRBV16 and TRBJ2-4; D may correspond to TRBD1 or TRBD2 (5 bases each). This CDR3 is built from 17 residues. The ends were cut back, 3 bases at V and 6 bases at J, with 21 bases in the middle. The germline V gene has CDR1 KGHSY and CDR2 FQNENV. This chain's CDR3 is CASSQTGALGARNIQYF. The CDR3 region has the DNA TGTGCCAGCAGCCAGACCGGGGCGCTGGGAGCGAGAAACATTCAGTACTTC.

The rearrangement uses TRBV5-4 and TRBJ2-1, with D hard to call. Trimming took off 2 bases at V and 8 bases at J, with 5 bases between the two ends. CDR3 length: 11 residues. Germline values: CDR1 SGHNT, CDR2 YYREEE (reference sequence). DNA for the CDR3: TGTGCCAGCAGCTTAGCATATGAGCAGTTCTTC. Translated: CASSLAYEQFF.

This sequence joins TRBV21-1 and TRBJ2-1; the table's D call, TRBD1, has no DNA check behind it. TRBV21-1 is annotated as a pseudogene. This CDR3 region has 14 residues. In nucleotides, the CDR3 is TGTGCCAGGGAGGACCTAGGGGGATTCAATGAGCAGTTCTTC. Its translation: CAREDLGGFNEQFF.

V gene TRBV6-1 combines with J gene TRBJ1-2; D is unresolved. Trimming pared 3 bases from V and 5 bases from J, leaving 10 bases between. The CDR3 length is 13 residues. Germline-derived CDR1 and CDR2 are MNHNS and SASEGT. The CDR3 loop reads CASSEGLRYGYTF. The CDR3 coding sequence is TGTGCCAGCAGTGAGGGTTTAAGGTATGGCTACACCTTC.

This clone was seen just once. The chain recombines TRBV5-1 with TRBJ2-3; 9 bases match TRBD1. CDR1 is SGHRS, CDR2 YFSETQ, per germline. V lost 3 bases, J lost 2 bases, and 7 bases stayed unmatched. The CDR3 contains 16 residues. Here the CDR3 DNA reads TGCGCCAGCAGCTGGGGGGACAGGGATTACACAGATACGCAGTATTTT. Its protein is CASSWGDRDYTDTQYF. Based on the CDR3 plus reference TRBV5-1 and TRBJ2-3, the full variable domain is KAGVTQTPRYLIKTRGQQVTLSCSPISGHRSVSWYQQTPGQGLQFLFEYFSETQRNKGNFPGRFSGRQFSNSRSEMNVSTLELGDSALYLCASSWGDRDYTDTQYFGPGTRLTVL.

This chain joins TRBV20-1 and TRBJ1-3, with D unresolved. The germline CDR1 and CDR2 sequences are DFQATT and SNEGSKA (reference sequence). The CDR3 length is 11 residues. Between the trimmed V and J ends, which lost 3 bases and 4 bases, there was a span of 4 bases. The CDR3 sequence: CSASKGNTIYF. The CDR3 coding sequence is TGCAGTGCTAGTAAGGGAAACACCATATATTTT.